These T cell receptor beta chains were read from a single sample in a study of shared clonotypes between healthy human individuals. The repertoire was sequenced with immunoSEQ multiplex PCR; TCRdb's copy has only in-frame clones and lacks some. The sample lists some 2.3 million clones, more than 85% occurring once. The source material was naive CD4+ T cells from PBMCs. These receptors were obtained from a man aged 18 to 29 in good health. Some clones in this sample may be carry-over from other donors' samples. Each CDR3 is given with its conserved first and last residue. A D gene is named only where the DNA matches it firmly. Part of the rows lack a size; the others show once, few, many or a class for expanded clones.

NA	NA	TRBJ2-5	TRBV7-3	TGTGCCAGCAGCTTATTCGGGACAGAGACCCAGTACTTC	CASSLFGTETQYF
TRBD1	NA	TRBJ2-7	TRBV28	TGTGCCAGCAGTTTAGGGACCGGGACAGGATCCTACGAGCAGTACTTC	CASSLGTGTGSYEQYF
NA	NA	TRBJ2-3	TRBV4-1	TGCGCCAGCAGCCAAGCACTTTGGGCAGATACGCAGTATTTT	CASSQALWADTQYF
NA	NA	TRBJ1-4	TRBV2	TGTGCCAGCAGTCCCAAGGGGTTAGGTGAAAAACTGTTTTTT	CASSPKGLGEKLFF
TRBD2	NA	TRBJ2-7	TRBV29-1	TGCAGCGTTGGGACTAGCGGGAGGTCCCGGCAGTACTTC	CSVGTSGRSRQYF
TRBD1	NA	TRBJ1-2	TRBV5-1	TGCGCCAGCAGTACCGAAACCGGGACAGGGGGCGCCCAGCTCGGTGGCTACACCTTC	CASSTETGTGGAQLGGYTF
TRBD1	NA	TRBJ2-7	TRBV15	TGTGCCACCAGCAGAGGTAATTACAGGGGGCCATACGAGCAGTACTTC	CATSRGNYRGPYEQYF
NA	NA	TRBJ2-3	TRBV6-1	TGTGCCAGCAGTGAGAGTGGGGTGGGCACAGATACGCAGTATTTT	CASSESGVGTDTQYF
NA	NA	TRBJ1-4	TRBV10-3	TGTGCCATCAGTGAGTCGCTAGGGACTAATGAAAAACTGTTTTTT	CAISESLGTNEKLFF
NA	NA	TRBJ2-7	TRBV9	TGTGCCAGCAGCGAAGGAAGTCAGTGGGCGAGCTACGAGCAGTACTTC	CASSEGSQWASYEQYF
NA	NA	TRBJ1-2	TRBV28	TGTGCCAGCAGTTTGGGACCCGAAATCTATGGCTACACCTTC	CASSLGPEIYGYTF
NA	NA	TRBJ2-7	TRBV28	TGTGCCAGCAGTGTTGGCGGCCGCCCCTACGAGCAGTACTTC	CASSVGGRPYEQYF
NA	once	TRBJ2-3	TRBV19	TGTGCCAGTAGTATCGCTTTTGGGCCTAGCACAGATACGCAGTATTTT	CASSIAFGPSTDTQYF
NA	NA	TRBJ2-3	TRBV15	TGTGCCACCAGCAGAGGGCTAGCTGGTAGCACAGATACGCAGTATTTT	CATSRGLAGSTDTQYF
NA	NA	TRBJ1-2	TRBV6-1	TGTGCCAGCAGTGATCCCTCCCAGACAGAATATGGCTACACCTTC	CASSDPSQTEYGYTF
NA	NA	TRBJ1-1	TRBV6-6	TGTGCCAGCACTGACCAGCTGGGCCCCGGGGCGGCGGAAGCTTTCTTT	CASTDQLGPGAAEAFF
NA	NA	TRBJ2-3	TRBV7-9	TGTGCCAGCACCCCCCCCGGCAGGGGAACAGATACGCAGTATTTT	CASTPPGRGTDTQYF
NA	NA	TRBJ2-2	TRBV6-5	TGTGCCAGCAGTTACGTTCACCAGGGTCGGGGCGGGGAGCTGTTTTTT	CASSYVHQGRGGELFF
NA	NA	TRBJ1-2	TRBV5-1	TGCGCCAGCAGCTTGGATCGGGGGGCGGGTGGCTACACCTTC	CASSLDRGAGGYTF
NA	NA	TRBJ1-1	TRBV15	TGTGCCACCAGCAGAGATTGGGCAGGGAACACTGAAGCTTTCTTT	CATSRDWAGNTEAFF
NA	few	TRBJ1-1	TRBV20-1	TGCAGTGCTAGTTACAGATCCGAAGCTTTCTTT	CSASYRSEAFF
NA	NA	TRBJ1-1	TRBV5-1	TGCGCCAGCAGCTTGGGGACAGTAGCTGAAGCTTTCTTT	CASSLGTVAEAFF
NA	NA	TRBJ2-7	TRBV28	TGTGCCAGCCGCGAAGGGGGGTCCTCCTACGAGCAGTACTTC	CASREGGSSYEQYF
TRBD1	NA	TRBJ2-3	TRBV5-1	TGCGCCAGCAGCTTGGATGGACAGGGGGCTAGCACAGATACGCAGTATTTT	CASSLDGQGASTDTQYF
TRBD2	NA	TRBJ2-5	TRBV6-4	TGTGCCAGCAGTGGCGCCTTACGGGAGGGCCCCCAAGAGACCCAGTACTTC	CASSGALREGPQETQYF
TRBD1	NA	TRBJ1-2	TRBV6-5	TGTGCCAGCAGTTTCGGGACAGGGGGCCTCTACACCTTC	CASSFGTGGLYTF
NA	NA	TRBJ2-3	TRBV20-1	TGCAGTGTAGGTCGAGATACGCAGTATTTT	CSVGRDTQYF
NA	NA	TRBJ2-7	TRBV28	TGTGCCAGCACTGAACTGACGGCTACCTCCTACGAGCAGTACTTC	CASTELTATSYEQYF
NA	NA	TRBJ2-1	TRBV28	TGTGCCAGCAGTTTCCCGCCGGGACCCTATGAGCAGTTCTTC	CASSFPPGPYEQFF
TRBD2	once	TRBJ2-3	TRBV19	TGTGCCAGTAGCACTACTAGCGGGGCGTTTAGCGGCACAGATACGCAGTATTTT	CASSTTSGAFSGTDTQYF
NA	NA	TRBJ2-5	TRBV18	TGTGCCAGCTCACCGGCAGCGGGAGAGACCCAGTACTTC	CASSPAAGETQYF
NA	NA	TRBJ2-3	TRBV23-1	TGCGCCAGCAACAGAAGCACAGATACGCAGTATTTT	CASNRSTDTQYF
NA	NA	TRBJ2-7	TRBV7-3	TGTGCCAGCAGCTTAGGGGCCCCCTCCTACGAGCAGTACTTC	CASSLGAPSYEQYF
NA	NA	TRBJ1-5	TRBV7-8	TGTGCCAGCAGCCGGGCCGGGTTTGGGCCCCAGCATTTT	CASSRAGFGPQHF
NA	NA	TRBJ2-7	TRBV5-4	TGTGCCAGCAGCGCCGGTCAAACCCCTCCCTACGAGCAGTACTTC	CASSAGQTPPYEQYF
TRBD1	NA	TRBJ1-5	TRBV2	TGTGCCAGCAGAGTCGACAGGGCTTATAGCAATCAGCCCCAGCATTTT	CASRVDRAYSNQPQHF
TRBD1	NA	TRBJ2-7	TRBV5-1	TGCGCCAGCAGCCAAACGACAGGGGCGATATACGAGCAGTACTTC	CASSQTTGAIYEQYF
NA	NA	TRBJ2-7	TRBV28	TGTGCCAGCAGTTCTAAATACGAGCAGTACTTC	CASSSKYEQYF
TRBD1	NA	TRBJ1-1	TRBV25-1	TGTGCCAGCAGTGGTTTTAACAGGGGGTTGAACACTGAAGCTTTCTTT	CASSGFNRGLNTEAFF
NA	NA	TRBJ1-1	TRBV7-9	TGTGCCAGCAGCTCTTCAAACACTGAAGCTTTCTTT	CASSSSNTEAFF
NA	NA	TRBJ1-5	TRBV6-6	TGTGCCAGCCTGTACAGGGAGAATCAGCCCCAGCATTTT	CASLYRENQPQHF
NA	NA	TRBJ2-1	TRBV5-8	TGTGCCAGCAGCCTAAAGGGACGTCATAGGCAGTTCTTC	CASSLKGRHRQFF
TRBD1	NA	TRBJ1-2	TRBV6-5	TGTGCCAGCAGTTACTCGAGGAACAGGGGAGTCTATGGCTACACCTTC	CASSYSRNRGVYGYTF
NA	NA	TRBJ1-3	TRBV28	TGTGCCAGCAGTTTATTCGGAAACACCATATATTTT	CASSLFGNTIYF
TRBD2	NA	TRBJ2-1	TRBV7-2	TGTGCCAGCAGCCTATGGACTAGCGGGACTTACAATGAGCAGTTCTTC	CASSLWTSGTYNEQFF
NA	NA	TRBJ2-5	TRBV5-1	TGCGCCAGCAGCGGCAGCAGGTCAGGGGTGGTCTGGGAGACCCAGTACTTC	CASSGSRSGVVWETQYF
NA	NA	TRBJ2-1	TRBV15	TGTGCCACCAGCAGAGTTGGCGATTTATACAATGAGCAGTTCTTC	CATSRVGDLYNEQFF
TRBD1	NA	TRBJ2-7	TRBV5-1	TGCGCCAGCAGCTTGGGAGGGACAGGGGGCCCCTACGAGCAGTACTTC	CASSLGGTGGPYEQYF
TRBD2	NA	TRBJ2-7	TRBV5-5	TGTGCCAGCAGCCCTCTCCTAGCGGGAGTCTACGAGCAGTACTTC	CASSPLLAGVYEQYF
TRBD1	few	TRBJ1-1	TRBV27	TGTGCCAGCAGTCGAGCGACAGGGCCCATTGGTAGCACTGAAGCTTTCTTT	CASSRATGPIGSTEAFF
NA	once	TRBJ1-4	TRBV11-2	TGTGCCAGCAGCTTAGGACAGGCGGGTATTTACGGAAAACTGTTTTTT	CASSLGQAGIYGKLFF
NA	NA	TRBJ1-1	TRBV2	TGTGCCAGCAGTGCCGACACTGAAGCTTTCTTT	CASSADTEAFF
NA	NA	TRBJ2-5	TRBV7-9	TGTGCCAGCAGCTTACGAAGGCAGTCTCAAGAGACCCAGTACTTC	CASSLRRQSQETQYF
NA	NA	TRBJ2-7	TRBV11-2	TGTGCCAGCAGCTTATCGACAACCTCCTACGAGCAGTACTTC	CASSLSTTSYEQYF
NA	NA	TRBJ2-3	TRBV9	TGTGCCAGCAGCGGGGAAACAGATACGCAGTATTTT	CASSGETDTQYF